This TCR beta chain comes out of a study of T cell responses to AZD1222 COVID-19 vaccine. Trimming removed 1 base from V and 0 bases from J, with 8 bases in between. The CDR3 spans 14 residues. In germline, CDR1 is SGHKS, CDR2 YYEKEE (reference sequence). Sequencing was performed with immunoSEQ multiplex PCR; in TCRdb, only in-frame clones are kept and a portion is missing. The table lists 110,000 or so clones, roughly nine tenths of them singletons. The sequence was collected from an adult who received the AZD1222 COVID-19 vaccine. The specimen comprised peripheral blood, sampled 28 days after the second AZD1222 dose. The rearrangement links TRBV5-5 to TRBJ2-7, with a tentative D call TRBD2 (5 bases). The CDR3 is CASSLSGLSYEQYF. Here the CDR3 DNA reads TGTGCCAGCAGCTTGTCAGGACTCTCCTACGAGCAGTACTTC.